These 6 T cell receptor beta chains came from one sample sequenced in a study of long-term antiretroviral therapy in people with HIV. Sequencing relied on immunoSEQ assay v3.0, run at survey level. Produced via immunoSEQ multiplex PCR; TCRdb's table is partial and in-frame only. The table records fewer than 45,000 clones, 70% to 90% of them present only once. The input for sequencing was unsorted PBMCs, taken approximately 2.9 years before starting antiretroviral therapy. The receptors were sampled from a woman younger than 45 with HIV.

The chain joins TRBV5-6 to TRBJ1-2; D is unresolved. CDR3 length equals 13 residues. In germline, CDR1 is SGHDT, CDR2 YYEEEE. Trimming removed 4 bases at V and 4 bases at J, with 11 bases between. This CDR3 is CASSLDIPYGYTF. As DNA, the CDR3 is TGTGCCAGCAGCCTAGACATTCCCTATGGCTACACCTTC.

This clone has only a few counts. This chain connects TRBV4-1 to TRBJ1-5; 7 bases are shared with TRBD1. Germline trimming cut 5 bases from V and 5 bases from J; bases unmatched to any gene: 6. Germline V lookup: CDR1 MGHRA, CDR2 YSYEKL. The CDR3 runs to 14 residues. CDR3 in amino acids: CASSTDRSYQPQHF. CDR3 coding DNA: TGCGCCAGCAGCACGGACAGGAGTTATCAGCCCCAGCATTTT.

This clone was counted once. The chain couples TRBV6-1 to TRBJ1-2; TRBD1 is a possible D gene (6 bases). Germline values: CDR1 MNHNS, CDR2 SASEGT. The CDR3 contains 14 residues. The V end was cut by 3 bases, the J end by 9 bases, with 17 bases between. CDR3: CASSDNSWGARYTF. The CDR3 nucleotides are TGTGCCAGCAGTGACAATTCTTGGGGGGCGCGCTACACCTTC.

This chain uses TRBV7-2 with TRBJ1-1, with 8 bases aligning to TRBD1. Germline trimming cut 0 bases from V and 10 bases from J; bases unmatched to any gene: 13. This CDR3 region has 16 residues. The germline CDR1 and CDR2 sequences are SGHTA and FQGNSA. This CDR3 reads CASSLALGQGTYGAFF. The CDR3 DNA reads TGTGCCAGCAGCTTAGCGCTTGGACAGGGAACTTATGGAGCTTTCTTT.

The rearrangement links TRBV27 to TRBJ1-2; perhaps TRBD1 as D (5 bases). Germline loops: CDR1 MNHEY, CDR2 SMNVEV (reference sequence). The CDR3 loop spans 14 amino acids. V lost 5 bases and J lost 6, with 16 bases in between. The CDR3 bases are TGTGCCAGCAGTACCTCACAGGCTGGTGATGGCTACACCTTC. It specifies CASSTSQAGDGYTF.

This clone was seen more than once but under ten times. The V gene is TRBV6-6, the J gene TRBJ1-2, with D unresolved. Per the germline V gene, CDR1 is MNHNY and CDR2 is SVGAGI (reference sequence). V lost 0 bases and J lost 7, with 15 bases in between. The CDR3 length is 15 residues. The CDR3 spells CASSYSGPKRGGYTF. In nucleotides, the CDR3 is TGTGCCAGCAGTTACTCCGGACCTAAACGGGGTGGCTACACCTTC.